The next 8 T cell receptor beta chains were all read from a single sample in a study of blood T cell repertoires in COVID-19. Clones were read by immunoSEQ multiplex PCR, and TCRdb kept only the in-frame ones, dropping some. The table has about 160,000 clones, 75% to 90% seen once. The source material was peripheral blood. All receptors come from an older man with acute or convalescent COVID-19.

The chain recombines TRBV18 with TRBJ1-1; TRBD1 agrees at 7 bases. V was clipped by 3 bases and J by 3 bases; unmatched bases: 4. CDR1 is KGHSH, CDR2 LQKENI, per germline. The CDR3 length is 14 residues. The CDR3: CASSPRDSHTEAFF. The CDR3 DNA follows: TGTGCCAGCTCACCGCGGGACAGCCACACTGAAGCTTTCTTT.

This chain uses TRBV4-1 with TRBJ1-2; TRBD1 might be the D (6 bases). This CDR3 has 15 amino acids. V was clipped by 1 base and J by 1 base, with 10 bases between them. Germline lookup yields CDR1 MGHRA and CDR2 YSYEKL. The CDR3 bases are TGCGCCAGCAGCCAAGGTGAAGGGGGTAACTATGGCTACACCTTC. This sequence encodes CASSQGEGGNYGYTF.

This clone has only one observation. The rearrangement links TRBV19 to TRBJ1-5, with D possibly TRBD1 on 6 matching bases. The V gene's germline CDR1 is LNHDA and CDR2 SQIVND (reference sequence). The CDR3 has 16 amino acids. Trimming removed 5 bases at V and 2 bases at J, with 16 bases between. CDR3 in DNA: TGTGCCAGTAGTCGGAGAGGGGGTCGGGGCAATCAGCCCCAGCATTTT. This translates into CASSRRGGRGNQPQHF.

This clone has just one count. The chain carries TRBV7-3 and TRBJ1-1; perhaps TRBD1 as D (6 bases). Germline V gene data show CDR1 as SGHTA and CDR2 as FQGTGA. Between the trimmed V and J ends, which lost 6 bases and 4 bases, there was a span of 12 bases. The CDR3 is 13 amino acids. The CDR3 region has the DNA TGTGCCAGCAGATCGGAACAGGGCACTGAAGCTTTCTTT. Translated: CASRSEQGTEAFF.

The V and J genes are TRBV5-1 and TRBJ1-4; the match to TRBD1 covers 8 bases. This CDR3 is 15 amino acids long. Losses at the gene ends were 5 bases for V and 7 bases for J; bases not matched to a gene: 10. Germline CDR1 reads SGHRS; CDR2 reads YFSETQ. CDR3 in amino acids: CASRNDRGDGEKLFF. CDR3 coding DNA: TGCGCCAGCAGGAATGACAGGGGCGATGGTGAAAAACTGTTTTTT. Together with reference TRBV5-1 and TRBJ1-4, the CDR3 gives the full variable domain: KAGVTQTPRYLIKTRGQQVTLSCSPISGHRSVSWYQQTPGQGLQFLFEYFSETQRNKGNFPGRFSGRQFSNSRSEMNVSTLELGDSALYLCASRNDRGDGEKLFFGSGTQLSVL.

The V gene is TRBV4-1, the J gene TRBJ2-7; 8 nucleotides line up with TRBD1. The CDR3 totals 15 residues. Germline trimming cut 2 bases from V and 4 bases from J; bases unmatched to any gene: 7. CDR1 and CDR2 (germline): MGHRA, YSYEKL. The CDR3 region has the DNA TGCGCCAGCAGCCAACCGGACAGGGTGGAGTACGAGCAGTACTTC. This encodes CASSQPDRVEYEQYF.

The gene calls are TRBV6-1 and TRBJ1-1; 7 nucleotides match TRBD1. V lost 3 bases, J lost 3 bases, and 4 bases stayed unmatched. Germline CDR1 MNHNS, CDR2 SASEGT. The length of the CDR3 is 14 residues. CDR3 in DNA: TGTGCCAGCAGTGAGACAGGGCGGGACACTGAAGCTTTCTTT. Encoded protein: CASSETGRDTEAFF.

The chain couples TRBV18 to TRBJ2-7, with 10 bases that match TRBD1. Trimming took 5 bases from V and 13 from J; bases not matched to a gene: 8. Germline loops: CDR1 KGHSH, CDR2 LQKENI. The CDR3 loop spans 12 amino acids. CDR3 amino acids: CASSLLDRGPYF. The CDR3 DNA is TGTGCCAGCTCATTACTCGACAGGGGGCCATACTTC.